What follows describes a single T cell receptor beta chain. This entry belongs to a study of technical replicates of blood from a handful of donors. Sequenced by immunoSEQ multiplex PCR; TCRdb stores in-frame clones only, minus some. The sample includes about 83,000 clones, about 91% of them seen just once. This CDR3 has 13 residues. CDR1 and CDR2 from the germline V gene are LNHDA and SQIVND (reference sequence). With 4 bases removed from V and 3 bases from J, the gap between germline ends came to 7 bases. The specimen sequenced was T cells isolated from PBMCs. The V gene is TRBV19, the J gene TRBJ2-1; D uncertain. This clonotype was sampled from a human donor in good health. CDR3 nucleotide sequence: TGTGCCAGTAGTAGGAACAGCTACAATGAGCAGTTCTTC. Translation gives CASSRNSYNEQFF.